A selection of T cell receptor beta chains follows, all from one sample in a study of cytomegalovirus exposure and HLA in healthy donors. Produced via immunoSEQ multiplex PCR; TCRdb's table is partial and in-frame only. The sample records under 150,000 clones, around 72% being singletons. Sequenced input: PBMCs. The receptors were sampled from a middle-aged man in good health and CMV-seronegative. CDR3s include the opening cysteine and the closing phenylalanine or tryptophan. The order of the fields is V gene, D gene, clone size, J gene, CDR3 protein, CDR3 DNA. D genes are given only for firm matches. Not every row has a clone size; where given, it reads once, few, many or a size class.

v_gene: TRBV5-6
d_gene: TRBD1
abundance: .
j_gene: TRBJ2-5
CDR3aa: CASSLDDRGQETQYF
CDR3nt: TGTGCCAGCAGCTTGGATGACAGGGGGCAAGAGACCCAGTACTTC

v_gene: TRBV19
d_gene: .
abundance: .
j_gene: TRBJ1-5
CDR3aa: CASSSLGTPNQPQHF
CDR3nt: TGTGCCAGTAGTAGCCTCGGGACACCAAATCAGCCCCAGCATTTT

v_gene: TRBV9
d_gene: TRBD1
abundance: .
j_gene: TRBJ1-1
CDR3aa: CASSQRQGTNTEAFF
CDR3nt: TGTGCCAGCAGCCAGCGACAGGGGACGAACACTGAAGCTTTCTTT

v_gene: TRBV6-1
d_gene: .
abundance: .
j_gene: TRBJ2-7
CDR3aa: CASSPRQGGWYEQYF
CDR3nt: TGTGCCAGCAGTCCTAGACAGGGAGGTTGGTACGAGCAGTACTTC

v_gene: TRBV7-2
d_gene: TRBD1
abundance: .
j_gene: TRBJ2-1
CDR3aa: CASSSVLETGVDEQFF
CDR3nt: TGTGCCAGCAGCTCGGTTCTCGAGACAGGGGTGGATGAGCAGTTCTTC

v_gene: TRBV5-1
d_gene: .
abundance: few
j_gene: TRBJ1-2
CDR3aa: CASRARGDYGYTF
CDR3nt: TGCGCCAGCAGGGCTCGGGGGGACTATGGCTACACCTTC

v_gene: TRBV6-1
d_gene: .
abundance: few
j_gene: TRBJ1-2
CDR3aa: CASSEMEVPNYGYTF
CDR3nt: TGTGCCAGCAGTGAAATGGAGGTCCCTAACTATGGCTACACCTTC

v_gene: TRBV15
d_gene: .
abundance: .
j_gene: TRBJ2-5
CDR3aa: CATSRDTRETQYF
CDR3nt: TGTGCCACCAGCAGAGATACTCGGGAGACCCAGTACTTC

v_gene: TRBV6-5
d_gene: TRBD2
abundance: .
j_gene: TRBJ2-7
CDR3aa: CASTGGGLAGVEQYF
CDR3nt: TGTGCCAGCACAGGAGGGGGACTAGCGGGAGTCGAGCAGTACTTC

v_gene: TRBV7-9
d_gene: TRBD1
abundance: .
j_gene: TRBJ1-2
CDR3aa: CASSFGTGDGYTF
CDR3nt: TGTGCCAGCAGCTTCGGGACAGGAGATGGCTACACCTTC

v_gene: TRBV9
d_gene: TRBD1
abundance: few
j_gene: TRBJ2-7
CDR3aa: CASSLSGGVVYEQYF
CDR3nt: TGTGCCAGCAGTTTATCAGGGGGTGTAGTCTACGAGCAGTACTTC

v_gene: TRBV4-1
d_gene: .
abundance: .
j_gene: TRBJ2-1
CDR3aa: CASTPFQGTLNEQFF
CDR3nt: TGCGCCAGCACCCCATTCCAGGGGACCTTGAATGAGCAGTTCTTC

v_gene: TRBV16
d_gene: TRBD1
abundance: .
j_gene: TRBJ1-2
CDR3aa: CASSQSGQSSHGYTF
CDR3nt: TGTGCCAGCAGCCAATCGGGACAGTCCAGCCATGGCTACACCTTC

v_gene: TRBV6-6
d_gene: TRBD1
abundance: few
j_gene: TRBJ1-6
CDR3aa: CASSYGTGGNSPLHF
CDR3nt: TGTGCCAGCAGTTACGGGACAGGGGGCAATTCACCCCTCCACTTT

v_gene: TRBV10-3
d_gene: .
abundance: .
j_gene: TRBJ1-2
CDR3aa: CAISESPTVNYGYTF
CDR3nt: TGTGCCATCAGTGAGTCGCCGACAGTTAACTATGGCTACACCTTC

v_gene: TRBV7-9
d_gene: TRBD1
abundance: .
j_gene: TRBJ1-1
CDR3aa: CSSTYLTGRDGTEAFF
CDR3nt: TGTTCCAGCACCTACTTGACAGGGCGTGACGGGACTGAAGCTTTCTTT

v_gene: TRBV28
d_gene: .
abundance: .
j_gene: TRBJ1-1
CDR3aa: CASSLYPVTEAFF
CDR3nt: TGTGCCAGCAGTTTATATCCAGTCACTGAAGCTTTCTTT

v_gene: TRBV7-8
d_gene: .
abundance: .
j_gene: TRBJ2-1
CDR3aa: CASSPTFRRGGEQFF
CDR3nt: TGTGCCAGCAGCCCAACTTTCCGGAGGGGTGGTGAGCAGTTCTTC

v_gene: TRBV2
d_gene: TRBD2
abundance: .
j_gene: TRBJ2-3
CDR3aa: CASRVAGNTDTQYF
CDR3nt: TGTGCCAGCAGAGTAGCGGGGAACACAGATACGCAGTATTTT

v_gene: TRBV5-1
d_gene: .
abundance: once
j_gene: TRBJ2-7
CDR3aa: CASSLRAGTEQYF
CDR3nt: TGCGCCAGCAGCCTACGGGCTGGGACTGAGCAGTACTTC

v_gene: TRBV10-2
d_gene: TRBD1
abundance: few
j_gene: TRBJ1-5
CDR3aa: CATAHPGQGFMSNQPQHF
CDR3nt: TGCGCCACCGCCCATCCGGGACAGGGGTTTATGAGCAATCAGCCCCAGCATTTT

v_gene: TRBV5-1
d_gene: TRBD1
abundance: .
j_gene: TRBJ2-3
CDR3aa: CASSPGTGGTSADTQYF
CDR3nt: TGCGCCAGCAGCCCGGGGACAGGGGGTACGAGTGCAGATACGCAGTATTTT

v_gene: TRBV5-1
d_gene: TRBD1
abundance: .
j_gene: TRBJ1-1
CDR3aa: CASSLGTANTEAFF
CDR3nt: TGCGCCAGCAGCTTAGGGACAGCGAACACTGAAGCTTTCTTT

v_gene: TRBV7-3
d_gene: TRBD1
abundance: .
j_gene: TRBJ2-2
CDR3aa: CASSLTGAGTGHGELFF
CDR3nt: TGTGCCAGCAGCTTAACCGGTGCCGGGACAGGCCACGGGGAGCTGTTTTTT

v_gene: TRBV5-1
d_gene: .
abundance: .
j_gene: TRBJ1-1
CDR3aa: CASSLSQGGNTEAFF
CDR3nt: TGCGCCAGCAGCTTGTCGCAGGGAGGGAACACTGAAGCTTTCTTT

v_gene: TRBV5-6
d_gene: .
abundance: .
j_gene: TRBJ2-7
CDR3aa: CASSYRYEQYF
CDR3nt: TGTGCCAGCAGCTACCGGTACGAGCAGTACTTC

v_gene: TRBV5-1
d_gene: .
abundance: .
j_gene: TRBJ1-2
CDR3aa: CASSPTGTGDPHSLYGYTF
CDR3nt: TGCGCCAGCAGCCCCACCGGAACAGGAGACCCTCACAGCCTCTATGGCTACACCTTC

v_gene: TRBV27
d_gene: .
abundance: .
j_gene: TRBJ2-2
CDR3aa: CASRNRNTGELFF
CDR3nt: TGTGCCAGCAGGAACAGAAACACCGGGGAGCTGTTTTTT

v_gene: TRBV5-1
d_gene: TRBD2
abundance: .
j_gene: TRBJ2-7
CDR3aa: CASSSGLAGDYEQYF
CDR3nt: TGCGCCAGCAGCTCGGGACTAGCGGGGGACTACGAGCAGTACTTC

v_gene: TRBV4-1
d_gene: TRBD2
abundance: .
j_gene: TRBJ2-7
CDR3aa: CASSQEPLAVIYEQYF
CDR3nt: TGCGCCAGCAGCCAAGAACCTCTAGCGGTAATCTACGAGCAGTACTTC

v_gene: TRBV29-1
d_gene: TRBD1
abundance: .
j_gene: TRBJ1-1
CDR3aa: CSVVETGGNTEAFF
CDR3nt: TGCAGCGTTGTGGAGACAGGGGGAAACACTGAAGCTTTCTTT

v_gene: TRBV30
d_gene: TRBD2
abundance: .
j_gene: TRBJ2-7
CDR3aa: CAWRGTSGSYEQYF
CDR3nt: TGTGCCTGGAGGGGGACTAGCGGGAGCTACGAGCAGTACTTC

v_gene: TRBV6-1
d_gene: TRBD1
abundance: .
j_gene: TRBJ2-2
CDR3aa: CASSGGQGRDTGELFF
CDR3nt: TGTGCCAGCAGTGGCGGACAGGGGCGGGACACCGGGGAGCTGTTTTTT

v_gene: TRBV6-1
d_gene: TRBD1
abundance: .
j_gene: TRBJ1-2
CDR3aa: CATRWGQGAHYGYTF
CDR3nt: TGTGCCACCCGGTGGGGACAGGGGGCCCACTATGGCTACACCTTC

v_gene: TRBV19
d_gene: .
abundance: once
j_gene: TRBJ2-6
CDR3aa: CASRLAGANVLTF
CDR3nt: TGTGCCAGTAGGTTAGCTGGGGCCAACGTCCTGACTTTC

v_gene: TRBV6-5
d_gene: .
abundance: .
j_gene: TRBJ2-5
CDR3aa: CATSDGGETQYF
CDR3nt: TGTGCCACCTCGGATGGCGGGGAGACCCAGTACTTC

v_gene: TRBV4-1
d_gene: .
abundance: .
j_gene: TRBJ2-1
CDR3aa: CASSQVPSQTYNEQFF
CDR3nt: TGCGCCAGCAGCCAAGTCCCAAGCCAAACTTACAATGAGCAGTTCTTC

v_gene: TRBV4-1
d_gene: TRBD1
abundance: .
j_gene: TRBJ1-5
CDR3aa: CASSDRGPSNQPQNF
CDR3nt: TGCGCCAGCAGCGACAGGGGGCCAAGCAATCAGCCCCAGAATTTT

v_gene: TRBV6-4
d_gene: TRBD2
abundance: .
j_gene: TRBJ2-3
CDR3aa: CASSPGGGADTQYF
CDR3nt: TGTGCCAGCAGCCCGGGGGGGGGCGCAGATACGCAGTATTTT

v_gene: TRBV6-1
d_gene: TRBD1
abundance: .
j_gene: TRBJ1-3
CDR3aa: CASRWDRGRNTIYF
CDR3nt: TGTGCCAGCAGGTGGGACAGGGGGCGGAACACCATATATTTT

v_gene: TRBV7-8
d_gene: TRBD1
abundance: .
j_gene: TRBJ2-2
CDR3aa: CASSSPPGGTTGELFF
CDR3nt: TGTGCCAGCAGCTCGCCTCCAGGGGGCACCACCGGGGAGCTGTTTTTT

v_gene: TRBV6-1
d_gene: TRBD1
abundance: once
j_gene: TRBJ2-1
CDR3aa: CATRTGGVNEQFF
CDR3nt: TGTGCCACACGGACAGGGGGCGTGAATGAGCAGTTCTTC

v_gene: TRBV7-2
d_gene: TRBD2
abundance: few
j_gene: TRBJ2-5
CDR3aa: CASSKTSGGQETQYF
CDR3nt: TGTGCCAGCAGCAAGACTAGCGGGGGTCAAGAGACCCAGTACTTC

v_gene: TRBV6-5
d_gene: .
abundance: .
j_gene: TRBJ2-1
CDR3aa: CASSYFPTVGVGEQFF
CDR3nt: TGTGCCAGCAGTTACTTCCCTACGGTGGGAGTTGGGGAGCAGTTCTTC

v_gene: TRBV30
d_gene: .
abundance: .
j_gene: TRBJ1-4
CDR3aa: CAWSVSQKYEKLFF
CDR3nt: TGTGCCTGGAGTGTATCCCAGAAGTATGAAAAACTGTTTTTT

v_gene: TRBV30
d_gene: .
abundance: .
j_gene: TRBJ2-7
CDR3aa: CAWSVEGRVPYEQYF
CDR3nt: TGTGCCTGGAGTGTCGAGGGAAGGGTGCCCTACGAGCAGTACTTC

v_gene: TRBV7-6
d_gene: .
abundance: .
j_gene: TRBJ1-3
CDR3aa: CASSLDAGPIGNTIYF
CDR3nt: TGTGCCAGCAGCTTAGATGCAGGGCCTATTGGAAACACCATATATTTT

v_gene: TRBV19
d_gene: .
abundance: .
j_gene: TRBJ1-1
CDR3aa: CASTLSFRDPVRF
CDR3nt: TGTGCCAGTACCCTATCATTCCGGGATCCAGTACGCTTT

v_gene: TRBV9
d_gene: .
abundance: .
j_gene: TRBJ1-2
CDR3aa: CASSFRPKNYGYTF
CDR3nt: TGTGCCAGCAGCTTCAGGCCCAAGAACTATGGCTACACCTTC

v_gene: TRBV18
d_gene: TRBD1
abundance: .
j_gene: TRBJ1-6
CDR3aa: CASSPSPPTGNSPLHF
CDR3nt: TGTGCCAGCTCACCTTCTCCCCCGACAGGGAATTCACCCCTCCACTTT

v_gene: TRBV4-3
d_gene: TRBD2
abundance: .
j_gene: TRBJ2-7
CDR3aa: CASSKEGLASYEQYF
CDR3nt: TGCGCCAGCAGCAAAGAGGGACTAGCCTCCTACGAGCAGTACTTC

v_gene: TRBV9
d_gene: .
abundance: .
j_gene: TRBJ1-4
CDR3aa: CASSVDRRSSGKLFF
CDR3nt: TGTGCCAGCAGCGTAGATCGTCGGAGTTCGGGAAAACTGTTTTTT

v_gene: TRBV7-2
d_gene: .
abundance: .
j_gene: TRBJ1-4
CDR3aa: CASSLDGRQANEKLFF
CDR3nt: TGTGCCAGCAGCTTAGACGGTCGGCAGGCTAATGAAAAACTGTTTTTT

v_gene: TRBV30
d_gene: .
abundance: once
j_gene: TRBJ2-7
CDR3aa: CAWSTKLRKRYEQYF
CDR3nt: TGTGCCTGGAGTACAAAACTGCGGAAACGTTACGAGCAGTACTTC

v_gene: TRBV19
d_gene: TRBD1
abundance: .
j_gene: TRBJ1-1
CDR3aa: CASSLQGKMNTEAFF
CDR3nt: TGTGCCAGTAGCCTACAGGGGAAGATGAACACTGAAGCTTTCTTT